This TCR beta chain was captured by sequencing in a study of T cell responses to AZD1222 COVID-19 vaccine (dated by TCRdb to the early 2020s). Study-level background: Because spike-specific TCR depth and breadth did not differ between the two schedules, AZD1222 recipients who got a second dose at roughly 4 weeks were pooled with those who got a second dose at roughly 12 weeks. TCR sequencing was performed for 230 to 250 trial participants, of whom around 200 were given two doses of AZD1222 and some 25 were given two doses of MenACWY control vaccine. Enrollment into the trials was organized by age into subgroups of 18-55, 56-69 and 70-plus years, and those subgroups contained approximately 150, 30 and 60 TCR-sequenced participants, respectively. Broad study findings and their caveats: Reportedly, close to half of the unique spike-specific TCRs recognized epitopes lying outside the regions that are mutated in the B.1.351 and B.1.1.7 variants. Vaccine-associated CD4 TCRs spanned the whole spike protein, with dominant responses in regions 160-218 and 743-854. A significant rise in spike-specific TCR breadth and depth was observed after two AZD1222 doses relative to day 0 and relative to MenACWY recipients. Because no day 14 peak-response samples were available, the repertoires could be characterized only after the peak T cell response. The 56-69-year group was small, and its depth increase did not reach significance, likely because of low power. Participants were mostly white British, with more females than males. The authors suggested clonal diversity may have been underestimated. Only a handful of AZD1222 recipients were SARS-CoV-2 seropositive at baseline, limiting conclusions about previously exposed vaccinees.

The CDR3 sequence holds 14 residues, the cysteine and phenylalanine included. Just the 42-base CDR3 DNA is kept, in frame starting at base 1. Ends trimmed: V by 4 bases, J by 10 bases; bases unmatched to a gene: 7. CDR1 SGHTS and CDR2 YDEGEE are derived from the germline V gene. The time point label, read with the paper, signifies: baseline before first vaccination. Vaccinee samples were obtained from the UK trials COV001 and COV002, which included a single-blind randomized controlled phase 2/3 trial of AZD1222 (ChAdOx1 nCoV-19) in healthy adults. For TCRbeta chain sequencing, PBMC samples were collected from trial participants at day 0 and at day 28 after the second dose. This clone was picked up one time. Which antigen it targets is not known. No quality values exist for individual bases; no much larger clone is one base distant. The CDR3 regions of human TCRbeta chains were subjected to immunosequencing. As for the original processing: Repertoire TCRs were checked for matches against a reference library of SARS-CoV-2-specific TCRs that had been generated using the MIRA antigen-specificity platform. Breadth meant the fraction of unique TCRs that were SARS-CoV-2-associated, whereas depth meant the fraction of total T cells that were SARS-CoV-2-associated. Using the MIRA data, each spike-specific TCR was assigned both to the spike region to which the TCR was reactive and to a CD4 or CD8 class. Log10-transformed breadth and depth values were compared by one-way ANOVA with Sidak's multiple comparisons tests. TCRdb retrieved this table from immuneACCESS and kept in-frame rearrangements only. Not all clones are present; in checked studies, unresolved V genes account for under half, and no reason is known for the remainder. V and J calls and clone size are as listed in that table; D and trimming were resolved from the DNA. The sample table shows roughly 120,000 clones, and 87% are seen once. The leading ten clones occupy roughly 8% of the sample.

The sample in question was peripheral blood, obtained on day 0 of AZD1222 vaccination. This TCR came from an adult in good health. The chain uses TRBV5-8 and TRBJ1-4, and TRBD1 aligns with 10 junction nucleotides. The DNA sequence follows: TGTGCCAGCAGCCGGACAGGGGGTCTAGGAAAACTGTTTTTT. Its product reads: CASSRTGGLGKLFF.